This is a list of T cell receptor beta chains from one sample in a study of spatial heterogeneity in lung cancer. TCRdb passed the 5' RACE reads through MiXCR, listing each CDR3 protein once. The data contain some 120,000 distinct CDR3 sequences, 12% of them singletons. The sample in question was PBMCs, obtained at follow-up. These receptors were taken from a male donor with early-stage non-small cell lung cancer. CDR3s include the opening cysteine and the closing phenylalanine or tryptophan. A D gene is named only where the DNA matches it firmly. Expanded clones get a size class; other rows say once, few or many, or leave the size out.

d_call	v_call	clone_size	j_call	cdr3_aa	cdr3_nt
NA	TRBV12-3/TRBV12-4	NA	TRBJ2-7	CASTQAGRFYEQYF	TGTGCCAGCACCCAGGCCGGTCGGTTCTACGAGCAGTACTTC
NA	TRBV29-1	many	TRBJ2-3	CSVEVRGRGTDTQYF	TGCAGCGTTGAGGTGCGGGGGCGGGGGACGGATACGCAGTATTTT
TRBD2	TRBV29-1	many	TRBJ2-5	CSVEELKVAGEETQYF	TGCAGCGTTGAAGAATTGAAGGTAGCGGGGGAAGAGACCCAGTACTTC
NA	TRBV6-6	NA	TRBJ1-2	CASIPTGQNYGYTF	TGTGCCAGCATTCCGACCGGACAGAACTATGGCTACACCTTC
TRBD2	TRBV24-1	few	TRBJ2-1	CATSPSGGYNEQFF	TGTGCCACCAGTCCAAGCGGGGGCTACAATGAGCAGTTCTTC
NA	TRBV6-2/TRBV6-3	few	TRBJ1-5	CASSLIGYQPQHF	TGTGCCAGCAGTTTGATAGGGTACCAGCCCCAGCATTTT
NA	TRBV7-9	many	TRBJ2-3	CASSPGGDTQYF	TGTGCCAGCAGCCCTGGCGGGGATACGCAGTATTTT
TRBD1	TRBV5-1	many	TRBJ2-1	CASSLGDRAGNEQFF	TGCGCCAGCAGCTTGGGGGACAGGGCCGGCAATGAGCAGTTCTTC
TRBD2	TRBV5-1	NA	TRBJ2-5	CASLPGLAEETQYF	TGCGCCAGCCTACCGGGACTAGCGGAAGAGACCCAGTACTTC
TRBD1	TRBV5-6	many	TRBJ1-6	CASSPGGSPLHF	TGTGCCAGCAGCCCAGGGGGTTCACCCCTCCACTTT
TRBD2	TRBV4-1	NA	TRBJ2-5	CASSPGIAGGLAPQETQYF	TGCGCCAGCAGCCCGGGGATAGCGGGGGGGCTGGCCCCTCAAGAGACCCAGTACTTC
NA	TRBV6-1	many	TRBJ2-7	CASSDSYEQYF	TGTGCCAGCAGTGACTCCTACGAGCAGTACTTC
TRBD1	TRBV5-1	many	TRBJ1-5	CASTLTGLNQPQHF	TGCGCCAGCACGCTGACAGGGTTAAATCAGCCCCAGCATTTT
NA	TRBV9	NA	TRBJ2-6	CASSVVVSGANVLTF	TGTGCCAGCAGCGTAGTCGTCTCTGGGGCCAACGTCCTGACTTTC
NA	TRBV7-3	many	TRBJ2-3	CASSPLGQSADTQYF	TGTGCCAGCAGCCCACTTGGGCAGTCGGCGGATACGCAGTATTTT
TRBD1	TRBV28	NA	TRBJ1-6	CASSAGQGESSPLHF	TGTGCCAGCAGTGCGGGACAGGGGGAGAGTTCACCCCTCCACTTT
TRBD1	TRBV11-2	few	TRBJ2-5	CASSFRGLSFKETQYF	TGTGCCAGCAGCTTCAGGGGGCTTTCCTTTAAAGAGACCCAGTACTTC
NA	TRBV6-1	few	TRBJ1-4	CASERSGDEKLFF	TGTGCCAGCGAACGGTCGGGGGATGAAAAACTGTTTTTT
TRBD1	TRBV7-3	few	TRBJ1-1	CASSPGQGEAFF	TGTGCCAGCAGCCCAGGACAGGGTGAAGCTTTCTTT
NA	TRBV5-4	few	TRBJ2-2	CASSSGGTRELFF	TGTGCCAGCAGCTCTGGGGGGACGCGGGAGCTGTTTTTT
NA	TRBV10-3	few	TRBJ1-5	CAITPPDAAGLGNQPQHF	TGTGCCATCACACCCCCCGACGCAGCTGGGTTGGGGAATCAGCCCCAGCATTTT
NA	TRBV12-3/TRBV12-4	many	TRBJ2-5	CASSEQGFQETQYF	TGTGCCAGCAGCGAACAGGGTTTCCAAGAGACCCAGTACTTC
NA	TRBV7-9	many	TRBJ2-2	CASAELVSTGELFF	TGTGCCAGCGCGGAGCTAGTGAGCACCGGGGAGCTGTTTTTT
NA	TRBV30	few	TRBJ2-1	CAYRGGSYNEQFF	TGTGCCTATAGGGGGGGGTCCTACAATGAGCAGTTCTTC
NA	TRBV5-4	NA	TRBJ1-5	CASSLPPGPQHF	TGTGCCAGCAGCTTGCCCCCCGGGCCCCAGCATTTT
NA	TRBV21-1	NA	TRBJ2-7	CASSKARQASSYEQYF	TGTGCCAGCAGCAAGGCGCGACAGGCGAGCTCCTACGAGCAGTACTTC
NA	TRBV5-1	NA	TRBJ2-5	CASSSYAGETQYF	TGCGCCAGCAGCTCGTACGCAGGGGAGACCCAGTACTTC
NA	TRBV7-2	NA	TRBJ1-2	CASSLERDPRNGYTF	TGTGCCAGCAGCTTAGAGAGAGACCCCCGAAATGGCTACACCTTC
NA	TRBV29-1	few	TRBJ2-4	CSVGGMGLAKNIQYF	TGCAGCGTTGGAGGAATGGGGCTAGCCAAAAACATTCAGTACTTC
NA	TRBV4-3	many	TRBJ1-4	CASRIHPTNEKLFF	TGCGCCAGCAGGATTCACCCAACTAATGAAAAACTGTTTTTT
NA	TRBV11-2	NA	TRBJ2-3	CASSLQLTSTDTQYF	TGTGCCAGCAGCCTCCAATTAACTAGCACAGATACGCAGTATTTT
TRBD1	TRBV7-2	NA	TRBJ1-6	CASSLGMEGAKGVLHF	TGTGCCAGCAGCTTAGGGATGGAGGGGGCAAAAGGAGTCCTCCACTTT
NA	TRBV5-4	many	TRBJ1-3	CASSLGPTVPGNTIYF	TGTGCCAGCAGCTTGGGACCTACCGTCCCTGGAAACACCATATATTTT
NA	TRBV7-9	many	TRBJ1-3	CASIKGRSSGNTIYF	TGTGCCAGCATCAAGGGGCGGTCCTCTGGAAACACCATATATTTT
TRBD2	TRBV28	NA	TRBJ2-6	CASTLGGLGANVLTF	TGTGCCAGCACCTTGGGAGGGTTGGGGGCCAACGTCCTGACTTTC
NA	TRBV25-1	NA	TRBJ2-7	CASVDSRGAYEQYF	TGTGCCAGCGTCGACAGTAGAGGGGCCTACGAGCAGTACTTC
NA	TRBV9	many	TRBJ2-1	CASSAGIGSYNEQFF	TGTGCCAGCAGCGCCGGTATTGGGTCCTACAATGAGCAGTTCTTC
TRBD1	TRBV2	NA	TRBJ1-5	CASSAGTGFNQPQHF	TGTGCCAGCAGCGCCGGGACAGGGTTCAATCAGCCCCAGCATTTT
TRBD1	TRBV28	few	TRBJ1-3	CASSPGQLGNTIYF	TGTGCCAGCAGTCCGGGACAGTTGGGAAACACCATATATTTT
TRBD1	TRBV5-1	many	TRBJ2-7	CASTGPGGVSEQYF	TGCGCCAGCACCGGACCAGGGGGAGTTAGCGAGCAGTACTTC
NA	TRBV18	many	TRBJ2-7	CASSPQRQGGDEQYF	TGTGCCAGCTCACCCCAGAGGCAGGGAGGTGACGAGCAGTACTTC
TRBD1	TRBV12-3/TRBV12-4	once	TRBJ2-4	CASSFWGRTGTLAKNIQYF	TGTGCCAGCAGTTTTTGGGGCCGGACAGGGACACTAGCCAAAAACATTCAGTACTTC
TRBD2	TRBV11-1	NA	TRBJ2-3	CASSLRWLAVTDTQYF	TGTGCCAGCAGCTTGCGTTGGCTAGCGGTAACAGATACGCAGTATTTT
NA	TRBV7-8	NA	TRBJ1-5	CASSLVAGFNQPQHF	TGTGCCAGCAGCTTAGTAGCAGGGTTCAATCAGCCCCAGCATTTT
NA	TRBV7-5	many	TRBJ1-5	CISVPDGTGEIPQHF	NA
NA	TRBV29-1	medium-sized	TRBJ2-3	CSVRAQNLLDTQYF	TGCAGCGTTAGAGCACAGAACTTACTGGATACGCAGTATTTT
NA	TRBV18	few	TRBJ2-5	CASSPGTWQTQYF	TGTGCCAGCTCACCAGGGACATGGCAGACCCAGTACTTC
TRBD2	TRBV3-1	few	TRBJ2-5	CASSQDQGLAVDF	TGTGCCAGCAGCCAAGATCAGGGACTAGCCGTTGACTTC
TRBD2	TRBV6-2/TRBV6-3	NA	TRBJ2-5	CASCVAGLARETQYF	TGTGCCAGCTGCGTCGCGGGACTAGCGAGAGAGACCCAGTACTTC
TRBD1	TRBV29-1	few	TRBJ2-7	CSARTGQLSYEQYF	TGCAGCGCTAGGACAGGGCAGCTATCCTACGAGCAGTACTTC
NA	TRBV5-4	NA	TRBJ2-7	CASSPPGLGDEQYF	TGTGCCAGCAGCCCCCCGGGACTGGGAGACGAGCAGTACTTC
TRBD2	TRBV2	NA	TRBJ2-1	CASTGTSEVF	TGTGCCAGCACCGGGACTAGCGAAGTCTTC